This T cell receptor (beta chain) was sequenced during a study of CD8+ T cells in alopecia areata. TCR sequencing used cDNA made by reverse transcription of extracted RNA. The data were produced by immunoSEQ multiplex PCR, yet TCRdb's version contains in-frame clones alone and is incomplete. This sample yields about 120,000 clones, of which approximately 58% are seen a single time; about 3% belongs to the top ten. The specimen sequenced was CD4+ T cells sorted from blood. This TCR came from a human donor in good health.

The CDR3 loop reads CAWRSPSAYEQFF. The CDR3 DNA reads TGTGCCTGGAGGAGTCCAAGTGCCTATGAGCAGTTCTTC. The chain uses TRBV30 and TRBJ2-1, with no clear D. Germline V gives CDR1 GTSNPN, CDR2 SVGIG (reference sequence). This CDR3 has 13 amino acids. V lost 3 bases and J lost 8, with 14 bases in between. The full variable domain, with the rest looked up from reference TRBV30 and TRBJ2-1, is SQTIHQWPATLVQPVGSPLSLECTVEGTSNPNLYWYRQAAGRGLQLLFYSVGIGQISSEVPQNLSASRPQDRQFILSSKKLLLSDSGFYLCAWRSPSAYEQFFGPGTRLTVL.